This is a list of T cell receptor beta chains from one sample in a study of T cell responses to AZD1222 COVID-19 vaccine. Clones were sequenced by immunoSEQ multiplex PCR, and TCRdb holds only the in-frame ones, with some missing. Here the sample spans under 200,000 clones, approximately 91% being singletons. This specimen consisted of peripheral blood, obtained on day 0 of AZD1222 vaccination. The source of these receptors is an adult in good health. Each CDR3 is given with its conserved first and last residue. Clone sizes are given selectively: once, few, many, or a class where the clone is expanded.

J	V	size	CDR3
TRBJ2-3	TRBV7-9	.	CASSLSGGAPTDTQYF
TRBJ2-3	TRBV24-1	few	CATSDPRTRGQYF
TRBJ1-4	TRBV29-1	.	CSGNWGPGEKLFF
TRBJ1-1	TRBV7-9	few	CASSSDIDTEAFF
TRBJ1-1	TRBV19	.	CASSRDRSDTEAFF
TRBJ2-7	TRBV13	once	CASSLLWGRGVSYEQYF
TRBJ1-6	TRBV28	.	CASSPRQGWSPLHF
TRBJ1-1	TRBV15	.	CATSRRRETEAFF
TRBJ1-2	TRBV19	once	CASSIGDKTHYGYTF
TRBJ2-7	TRBV9	few	CASSAPSRVGSASGTYEQYF
TRBJ2-5	TRBV7-2	.	CASSRGTQYF
TRBJ2-1	TRBV5-1	.	CASSITSGGPSYNEQFF
TRBJ2-1	TRBV2	few	CASSVRPSSEQFF
TRBJ2-2	TRBV7-8	.	CASSLVQGASGELFF
TRBJ2-3	TRBV29-1	.	CSVSLSGRVGTQYF
TRBJ2-3	TRBV4-2	.	CASSHTDWADTQYF
TRBJ2-3	TRBV6-4	.	CASSDAGTDTQYF
TRBJ1-1	TRBV19	.	CASSIDVRGTNTEAFF
TRBJ2-1	TRBV25-1	.	CASSELFSRGHNEQFF
TRBJ1-3	TRBV19	.	CASSPGTADGENTIYF
TRBJ1-5	TRBV5-1	.	CASSLTGGGQPQHF
TRBJ1-4	TRBV7-2	.	CASSLARGANEKLFF
TRBJ2-3	TRBV28	.	CASSLGLLIRNTQYF
TRBJ2-3	TRBV3-1/TRBV3-2	.	CASSQGWPVQYF
TRBJ1-5	TRBV30	.	CAWSVGSGQPQHF
TRBJ2-3	TRBV29-1	.	CSAQGGTGNTDTQYF
TRBJ2-3	TRBV7-2	.	CASSIWRTSGSSTDTQYF
TRBJ1-2	TRBV11-2	once	CASSSIRGGIYGYTF
TRBJ1-3	TRBV9	.	CASRGPVSSGNTIYF
TRBJ1-2	TRBV6-5	.	CASSYNRNYGYTF
TRBJ2-7	TRBV19	.	CASKDSGTGGGEQYF
TRBJ1-5	TRBV9	few	CASSEGADYNQPQHF
TRBJ1-2	TRBV6-2/TRBV6-3	.	CASSYRADYGYTF
TRBJ2-7	TRBV9	.	CASSLSISGVHEQYF
TRBJ2-3	TRBV27	.	CASSFLSGRASLSDTQYF
TRBJ1-4	TRBV9	.	CASSQGPTNEKLFF
TRBJ2-1	TRBV5-6	.	CASSLVRGGRRYNEQFF
TRBJ1-2	TRBV7-8	.	CASSRGVSRFYYGYTF
TRBJ1-4	TRBV27	once	CASSGWTGEVANEKLFF
TRBJ1-2	TRBV6-5	.	CASSYSGTGVGYTF
TRBJ1-4	TRBV2	.	CASHTGTDEKLFF
TRBJ1-4	TRBV6-2/TRBV6-3	.	CASSYSAGENEKLFF
TRBJ1-1	TRBV28	.	CASNLRGGRGNTEAFF
TRBJ2-6	TRBV23-1	.	CASSLIVGGSGANVLTF
TRBJ1-3	TRBV7-9	.	CAIEDSEAGNTIYF
TRBJ2-7	TRBV6-1	.	CASSEFGEQYF
TRBJ1-1	TRBV6-5	.	CASSRTGMDTEAFF
TRBJ1-1	TRBV28	once	CASRGPWETEAFF
TRBJ2-7	TRBV10-3	.	CASLRTGVNEQYF
TRBJ2-7	TRBV6-5	.	CASSATTGASYEQYF
TRBJ1-1	TRBV7-7	.	CASSLGANTEAFF
TRBJ1-2	TRBV6-5	.	CASRRSRELGGYTF
TRBJ1-5	TRBV15	few	CATRPHEGSGDQPQHF
TRBJ2-7	TRBV7-2	.	CASSLGLAGVFEQYF